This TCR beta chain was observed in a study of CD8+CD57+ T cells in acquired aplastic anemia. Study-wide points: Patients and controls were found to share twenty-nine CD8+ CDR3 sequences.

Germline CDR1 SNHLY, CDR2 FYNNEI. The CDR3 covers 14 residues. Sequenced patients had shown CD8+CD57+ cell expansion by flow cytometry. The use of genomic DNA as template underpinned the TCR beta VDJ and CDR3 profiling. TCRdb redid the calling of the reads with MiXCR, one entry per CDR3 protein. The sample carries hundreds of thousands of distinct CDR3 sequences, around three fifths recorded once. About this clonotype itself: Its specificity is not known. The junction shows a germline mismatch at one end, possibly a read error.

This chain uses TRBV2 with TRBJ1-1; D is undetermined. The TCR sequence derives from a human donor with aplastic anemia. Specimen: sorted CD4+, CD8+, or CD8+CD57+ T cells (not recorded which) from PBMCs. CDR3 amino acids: CASSEVGMNTEALF. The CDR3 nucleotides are TGTGCCAGCAGTGAAGTGGGCATGAACACTGAAGCTCTCTTT.